The sequence of this T cell receptor (beta chain) was determined in a study of beta chain features in type 1 diabetes. General study points: For Type 1 diabetes patients, all four CD4+ subsets carried TCRB CDR3s that were moderately but significantly shorter.

V trimming: 5 bases; J trimming: 5 bases; junction bases outside the gene matches: 9. The germline V gene has CDR1 MNHEY and CDR2 SVGAGI. The length of the CDR3 is 15 residues. The whole isolated RNA underwent reverse transcription, so sequencing captured expressed TCRB transcripts. Each sample of naive, central memory or regulatory T cells had, on average, about 3.57 million reads. The protocol was immunoSEQ multiplex PCR, while the TCRdb copy is restricted to in-frame clones and leaves out a portion. The table lists hundreds of thousands of clones, approximately 12% of them singletons. There are a few counts of this clone. What it binds is unknown. The authors took one heparinised blood draw, averaging approximately 120 mL, from each donor.

The TCR sequence derives from a man between 18 and 29 years old in good health. The chain uses TRBV6-5 and TRBJ2-1; 7 bases agree with TRBD1. Sequencing was done on a sample of naive CD4+ T cells from blood. The CDR3 is CASSPDRDPHNEQFF. In DNA, the CDR3 is TGTGCCAGCAGTCCCGACAGGGACCCACACAATGAGCAGTTCTTC.